The source of this T cell receptor beta chain is a study of blood T cells in healthy people across ages. Notes on the study in general: Unknown donor CMV status possibly confounded expanded clonotype changes. Per-million-T-cell TCR beta diversity fell roughly linearly with age.

This clonotype has more than one count but fewer than ten. Its antigen is unknown. A J-beta primer mix and a sample-barcoded 5' primer were used in a second PCR of roughly 6 to 11 cycles. Each CDR3 protein gets one entry after TCRdb re-called the 5' RACE reads with MiXCR. This sample has around 1.7 million distinct CDR3 sequences; about 30% occur once, and the top ten carry 7.7%. V shed 2 bases and J 5 bases; nucleotides not matched to a gene: 5. In germline, CDR1 is MNHEY, CDR2 SVGEGT. CDR3 length equals 15 residues. The TCR originated in a woman in her thirties in good health. Sequencing input: blood. This sequence joins TRBV6-2 or TRBV6-3 and TRBJ2-2, with TRBD2 matching 7 bases. The CDR3 coding sequence is TGTGCCAGCAGTTACAGCGGGACCTCTACCGGGGAGCTGTTTTTT. Translation: CASSYSGTSTGELFF.